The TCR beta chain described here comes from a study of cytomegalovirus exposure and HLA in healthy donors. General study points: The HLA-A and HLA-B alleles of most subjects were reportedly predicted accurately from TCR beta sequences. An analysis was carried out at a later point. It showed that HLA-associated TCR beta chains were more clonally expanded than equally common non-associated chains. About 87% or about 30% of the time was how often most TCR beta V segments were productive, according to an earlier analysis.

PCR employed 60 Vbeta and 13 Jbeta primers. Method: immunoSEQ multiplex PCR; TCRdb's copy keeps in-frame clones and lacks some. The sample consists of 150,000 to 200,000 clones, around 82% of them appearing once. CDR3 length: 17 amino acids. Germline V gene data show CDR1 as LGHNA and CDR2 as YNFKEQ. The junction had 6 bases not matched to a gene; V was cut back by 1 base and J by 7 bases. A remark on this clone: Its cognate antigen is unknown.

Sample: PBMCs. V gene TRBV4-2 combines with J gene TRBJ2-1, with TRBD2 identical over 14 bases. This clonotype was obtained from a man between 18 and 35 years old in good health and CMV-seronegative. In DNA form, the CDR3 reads TGTGCCAGCAGCCAAGGGGGGGGACTAGCGGGAGCGAATGAGCAGTTCTTC. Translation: CASSQGGGLAGANEQFF.